Below, 2 T cell receptor beta chains from the same sample are listed, as sequenced in a study of blood T cell repertoires in COVID-19 (dated by TCRdb to the early 2020s). Library preparation was by the immunoSEQ multiplex PCR assay. The immuneACCESS repertoire file appears here via TCRdb, limited to in-frame rearrangements. These files lack a portion of the clones; in checked studies, under half of the deficit traces to unresolved V genes, and the cause of the others is not known. The sample records roughly 150,000 clones, 88% of which are singletons. The ten top clones hold approximately 2.1% of the sample. Material for sequencing was peripheral blood. These TCRs come from a man in his forties or fifties who had recovered from COVID-19.

The rearrangement uses TRBV21-1 and TRBJ2-1; the DNA was not used to check the table's D call, TRBD1. TRBV21-1 is a pseudogene segment. The CDR3 length is 16 residues. Here the CDR3 reads CASTSNRTVPYNEQFF. CDR3 in DNA: TGTGCCAGCACCTCCAATCGGACAGTCCCCTACAATGAGCAGTTCTTC.

The V and J genes are TRBV19 and TRBJ2-1; 7 nucleotides line up with TRBD1. Germline loops: CDR1 LNHDA, CDR2 SQIVND (reference sequence). V lost 1 base and J lost 3; bases outside the gene matches: 3. The CDR3 runs to 15 residues. As DNA, the CDR3 is TGTGCCAGTAGTATAGGGGACAGAGTCTACAATGAGCAGTTCTTC. It translates to CASSIGDRVYNEQFF.